The following is a T cell receptor (beta chain) sequence with its context. Antigen unknown. Within the sample, other DNA sequences also encode this same CDR3. This entry comes from a study of cytomegalovirus exposure and HLA in healthy donors. Findings and limits, study-wide: CMV serostatus was the sole immune exposure information available. In a later analysis, across HLA loci, associated TCR counts were highest for DRB1, lowest for HLA-C.

CDR1 MGHDK and CDR2 SYGVNS come from the germline V gene. V was shortened by 6 bases and J by 5 bases, with 14 bases between the two germline ends. The CDR3 contains 14 residues. PCR employed 60 Vbeta and 13 Jbeta primers. Method: immunoSEQ multiplex PCR; TCRdb's copy keeps in-frame clones and lacks some. The sample holds roughly 100,000 clones, 65% to 85% seen once. This chain uses TRBV25-1 with TRBJ1-5; no clear D gene. The clonotype was recovered from a man between 18 and 29 years old in good health and CMV-seronegative. Sequenced: PBMCs. The CDR3 protein is CASRPDGEYQPQHF. CDR3 nucleotides: TGTGCCAGCAGGCCGGACGGGGAGTATCAGCCCCAGCATTTT.